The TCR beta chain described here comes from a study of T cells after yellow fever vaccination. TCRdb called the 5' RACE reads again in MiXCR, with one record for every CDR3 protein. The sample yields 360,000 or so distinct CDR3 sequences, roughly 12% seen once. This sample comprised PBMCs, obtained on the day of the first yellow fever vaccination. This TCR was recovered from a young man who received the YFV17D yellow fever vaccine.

CDR3 region: CASSQTGGVTTYEQYF. The CDR3, as DNA: TGCGCCAGCAGTCAGACGGGGGGGGTCACGACCTACGAGCAGTACTTC. V usage is TRBV5-1 and J usage is TRBJ2-7, with TRBD2 matching 8 bases. The V segment lost 5 bases and the J segment 2 bases; nucleotides outside the gene matches: 12. Looked up from germline, CDR1 is SGHRS and CDR2 is YFSETQ. There are 16 residues in the CDR3.